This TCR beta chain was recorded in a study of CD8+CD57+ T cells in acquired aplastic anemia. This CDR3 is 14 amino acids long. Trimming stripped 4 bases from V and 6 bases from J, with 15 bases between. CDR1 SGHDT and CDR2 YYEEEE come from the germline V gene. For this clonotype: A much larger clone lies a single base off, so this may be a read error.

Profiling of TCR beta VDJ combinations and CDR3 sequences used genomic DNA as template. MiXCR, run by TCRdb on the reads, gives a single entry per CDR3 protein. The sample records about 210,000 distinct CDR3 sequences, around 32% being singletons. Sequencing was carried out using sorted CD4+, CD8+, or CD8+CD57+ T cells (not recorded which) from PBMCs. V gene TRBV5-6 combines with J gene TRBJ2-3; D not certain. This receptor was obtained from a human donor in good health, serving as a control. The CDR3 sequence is CASSMDLNGDTQYF. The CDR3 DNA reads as TGTGCCAGCAGCATGGACCTTAACGGGGATACGCAGTATTTT. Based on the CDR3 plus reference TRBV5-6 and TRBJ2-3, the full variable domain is DAGVTQSPTHLIKTRGQQVTLRCSPKSGHDTVSWYQQALGQGPQFIFQYYEEEERQRGNFPDRFSGHQFPNYSSELNVNALLLGDSALYLCASSMDLNGDTQYFGPGTRLTVL.